The next 28 T cell receptor beta chains were all read from a single sample in a study of T cell responses to AZD1222 COVID-19 vaccine. The table came from immunoSEQ multiplex PCR; TCRdb's copy has only in-frame clones and leaves some out. The sample records approximately 180,000 clones, 90% being singletons. The sequencing here drew on peripheral blood, taken on day 0 of AZD1222 vaccination. These receptor sequences come from an adult in good health.

The chain couples TRBV6-2 or TRBV6-3 to TRBJ2-5; 7 bases align to TRBD1. CDR1 and CDR2 (germline): MNHEY, SVGEGT. V was pared by 2 bases and J by 1 base, with 7 bases of the junction left unmatched. The CDR3 extends over 16 amino acids. The CDR3 loop is CASSYGDSGLQETQYF. DNA of the CDR3: TGTGCCAGCAGTTACGGGGACAGTGGACTCCAAGAGACCCAGTACTTC.

The V call is TRBV5-1, the J call TRBJ1-4; possibly TRBD1 for D (5 bases). This CDR3 is 13 amino acids long. Trimming cost V 2 bases and J 8 bases, with 10 bases left between them. Looked up from germline, CDR1 is SGHRS and CDR2 is YFSETQ. This CDR3 reads CASSFQGGEKLFF. The CDR3 nucleotides read TGCGCCAGCAGCTTCCAGGGCGGCGAAAAACTGTTTTTT.

The chain has TRBV18 and TRBJ2-7; TRBD2 agrees at 9 bases. The CDR3 runs 14 residues. The trim removed 6 bases at V and 6 bases at J, leaving 9 bases unmatched. The germline CDR1 and CDR2 sequences are KGHSH and LQKENI. CDR3 DNA: TGTGCCAGCTCCCCTGGGACTAGCACCCCCGAGCAGTACTTC. Protein sequence: CASSPGTSTPEQYF.

V usage is TRBV9 and J usage is TRBJ2-7; D is unresolved. The V end lost 4 bases, the J end lost 2 bases, and 13 bases lay between the germline ends. The germline CDR1 and CDR2 sequences are SGDLS and YYNGEE. The length of the CDR3 is 14 residues. Here the CDR3 DNA reads TGTGCCAGCAGCCCCGATCTAACCGCCTACGAGCAGTACTTC. The encoded protein is CASSPDLTAYEQYF.

The chain couples TRBV7-9 to TRBJ2-7; no clear D. The CDR3 totals 12 residues. Between the trimmed V and J ends, which lost 5 bases and 1 base, there was a span of 6 bases. Germline CDR1 SEHNR, CDR2 FQNEAQ (reference sequence). The CDR3 nucleotides read TGTGCCAGCAGCCCCTTTTCCTACGAGCAGTACTTC. It specifies CASSPFSYEQYF.

The chain links TRBV9 to TRBJ2-2; no firm D call. V was pared by 4 bases and J by 4 bases, with 5 bases between. This CDR3 has 12 residues. Germline CDR1 SGDLS, CDR2 YYNGEE. CDR3 DNA sequence: TGTGCCAGCAGCACTCCCACCGGGGAGCTGTTTTTT. Its protein is CASSTPTGELFF.

The chain employs TRBV2 and TRBJ1-1, with 8 bases aligning to TRBD1. Germline V gene data show CDR1 as SNHLY and CDR2 as FYNNEI. The junction had 12 bases not matched to a gene; V was cut back by 1 base and J by 2 bases. The CDR3 has 18 residues. CDR3 loop: CASSEGRQGARSNTEAFF. In DNA form, the CDR3 reads TGTGCCAGCAGTGAAGGAAGGCAGGGGGCGCGTTCTAACACTGAAGCTTTCTTT.

The chain carries TRBV7-8 and TRBJ2-3, with 8 bases aligning to TRBD2. Trimming took 4 bases from V and 6 from J; bases not matched to a gene: 3. The CDR3 runs 13 residues. Per germline, CDR1 SGHVS and CDR2 FQNEAQ. The CDR3 sequence: CASSSGLEDTQYF. Here the CDR3 DNA reads TGTGCCAGCAGCTCGGGACTAGAGGATACGCAGTATTTT.

The gene calls are TRBV19 and TRBJ1-4; D gene ambiguous. Germline V gives CDR1 LNHDA, CDR2 SQIVND (reference sequence). This CDR3 is built from 14 residues. V shed 5 bases and J shed 8 bases, with 15 bases lying between them. CDR3: CASSLGRAKEKLFF. CDR3 DNA: TGTGCCAGTAGTCTCGGCAGAGCAAAAGAAAAACTGTTTTTT.

The V gene is TRBV18, the J gene TRBJ1-1; 7 positions agree with TRBD1. V was pared by 2 bases and J by 4 bases, with 7 bases of the junction left unmatched. CDR1 KGHSH and CDR2 LQKENI come from the germline V gene. The CDR3 totals 15 residues. The CDR3: CASSPLEGASTEAFF. The CDR3 DNA follows: TGTGCCAGCTCACCATTGGAGGGGGCGAGCACTGAAGCTTTCTTT.

This chain links TRBV5-8 with TRBJ1-1; TRBD1 matches at 7 bases. V shed 4 bases and J 1 base; nucleotides not matched to a gene: 4. Looked up from germline, CDR1 is SGHTS and CDR2 is YDEGEE. The CDR3 is made up of 14 amino acids. CDR3 protein: CASSVQGGNTEAFF. CDR3 in DNA: TGTGCCAGCAGCGTTCAGGGGGGGAACACTGAAGCTTTCTTT.

The chain joins TRBV24-1 to TRBJ2-1; 7 nucleotides match TRBD1. Germline V CDR1 and CDR2: KGHDR, SFDVKD. Trimming removed 2 bases from V and 3 bases from J; junction bases left unmatched: 6. The CDR3 is made up of 16 amino acids. The CDR3 here is CATSDSGTDFYNEQFF. CDR3 nucleotide sequence: TGTGCCACCAGTGATTCGGGGACAGACTTCTACAATGAGCAGTTCTTC.

The rearrangement links TRBV5-4 to TRBJ2-1, with no clear D. The CDR3 sequence is 14 residues long. V was shortened by 9 bases and J by 5 bases, with 18 bases between the two germline ends. Germline CDR1 is SGHNT and CDR2 is YYREEE (reference sequence). CDR3 bases: TGTGCCACCGACCTCGCCGAAGGCAACAATGAGCAGTTCTTC. It specifies CATDLAEGNNEQFF.

This chain joins TRBV7-9 and TRBJ2-7; D is perhaps TRBD1 (5 bases). This CDR3 is 13 amino acids long. Trimming left V 8 bases short and J 1 base short, with 12 bases between. CDR1 and CDR2 (germline): SEHNR, FQNEAQ (reference sequence). CDR3 amino acids: CASLRQGSYEQYF. CDR3 nucleotides: TGTGCCAGCTTAAGGCAGGGTTCCTACGAGCAGTACTTC.

The chain employs TRBV11-1 and TRBJ1-2, with 8 bases aligning to TRBD1. Germline trimming cut 8 bases from V and 6 bases from J; bases unmatched to any gene: 8. The germline CDR1 and CDR2 sequences are SGHAT and FQDESV (reference sequence). The CDR3 is made up of 13 amino acids. The DNA for the CDR3 is TGTGCCAGCCGAGGACAGGGTAAGGATGGCTACACCTTC. Translated: CASRGQGKDGYTF.

The CDR3 protein is CASSKETGGNEQFF. The CDR3 nucleotides read TGTGCCAGCAGCAAAGAGACAGGGGGCAATGAGCAGTTCTTC. The chain joins TRBV11-3 to TRBJ2-1; TRBD1 aligns across 9 bases. The V gene end was trimmed by 5 bases and the J gene end by 6 bases; junction bases not matched to a gene: 5. CDR3 length equals 14 residues. Germline-derived CDR1 and CDR2 are SGHNT and YENEEA.

The sample holds a few counts of this clone. The chain recombines TRBV6-6 with TRBJ1-5, with D hard to call. V was clipped by 9 bases and J by 1 base, with 7 bases between them. Germline-derived CDR1 and CDR2 are MNHNY and SVGAGI (reference sequence). The CDR3 length is 12 residues. The CDR3 reads CASAVSNQPQHF. The CDR3 nucleotides are TGTGCCAGTGCGGTCAGCAATCAGCCCCAGCATTTT.

The chain employs TRBV5-6 and TRBJ2-1, with D possibly being TRBD2 (6 bases). Germline-derived CDR1 and CDR2 are SGHDT and YYEEEE. Trimming removed 4 bases from V and 5 bases from J, with 10 bases in between. The CDR3 length is 13 residues. CDR3 coding DNA: TGTGCCAGCAGCCGGAGGGGAAACAATGAGCAGTTCTTC. It codes for CASSRRGNNEQFF.

V gene TRBV7-2 combines with J gene TRBJ1-2; TRBD1 matches 11 bases. Germline CDR1 and CDR2: SGHTA and FQGNSA. Germline trimming cut 5 bases from V and 1 base from J; bases unmatched to any gene: 15. The CDR3 has 19 residues. The CDR3 protein is CASSPVSTGTGGNNYGYTF. As DNA, the CDR3 is TGTGCCAGCAGCCCTGTCAGTACCGGGACAGGGGGAAATAACTATGGCTACACCTTC.

This chain's CDR3 is CAISGDRPGTSGGAQETQYF. The CDR3 nucleotides read TGTGCCATCAGTGGGGATCGCCCCGGGACTAGCGGGGGGGCCCAGGAGACCCAGTACTTC. The rearrangement uses TRBV10-3 and TRBJ2-5; 16 bases fit TRBD2. Germline-derived CDR1 and CDR2 are ENHRY and SYGVKD. The length of the CDR3 is 20 residues. Germline trimming cut 4 bases from V and 5 bases from J; bases unmatched to any gene: 16.

V is TRBV3-1 (or the pseudogene TRBV3-2) and J is TRBJ1-4, with D possibly being TRBD1 (5 bases). Germline CDR1 reads LGHDT; CDR2 reads YNNKEL (reference sequence). This CDR3 has 14 amino acids. The germline V and J ends were trimmed by 4 bases and 6 bases, with 12 bases remaining between them. CDR3 sequence: CASSPPGTDEKLFF. In DNA form, the CDR3 reads TGTGCCAGCAGCCCGCCCGGGACTGATGAAAAACTGTTTTTT.

The chain recombines TRBV15 with TRBJ1-1; 7 bases line up with TRBD1. There are 16 residues in the CDR3. The V gene end was trimmed by 1 base and the J gene end by 1 base; junction bases not matched to a gene: 6. Germline CDR1 LNHNV, CDR2 YYDKDF (reference sequence). CDR3 nucleotide sequence: TGTGCCACCAGCAGAGTTGACAGGGAAGGGAACACTGAAGCTTTCTTT. Translated: CATSRVDREGNTEAFF.

J is TRBJ1-5 and V is TRBV11-3; 8 positions match TRBD1. Germline V gives CDR1 SGHNT, CDR2 YENEEA. The CDR3 consists of 15 residues. J was trimmed by 6 bases and V by 5 bases; bases with no gene match: 9. The CDR3 reads CASSTTGEFGQPQHF. DNA for the CDR3: TGTGCCAGCAGCACGACAGGGGAATTCGGTCAGCCCCAGCATTTT.

In regard to this clone: This sample includes further DNA sequences coding for the same CDR3. The rearrangement links TRBV7-8 to TRBJ2-7, with a tentative D call TRBD1 (6 bases). CDR1 and CDR2 from the germline V gene are SGHVS and FQNEAQ. The V gene lost 1 base and the J gene lost 0 bases, with 10 bases spanning the gap. The CDR3 extends over 15 amino acids. This CDR3 is CASSLVQGPSYEQYF. CDR3 DNA: TGTGCCAGCAGCTTAGTACAGGGCCCCTCCTACGAGCAGTACTTC.

V is TRBV24-1 and J is TRBJ1-4; D gene ambiguous. The CDR3 is 15 residues long. Germline V lookup: CDR1 KGHDR, CDR2 SFDVKD. V was pared by 5 bases and J by 5 bases, with 14 bases between. CDR3 in DNA: TGTGCCACCAGTGCCCAAGGCCGCCAGAATGAAAAACTGTTTTTT. Protein sequence: CATSAQGRQNEKLFF.

V gene TRBV29-1 combines with J gene TRBJ1-1; 7 bases are shared with TRBD1. This CDR3 contains 11 residues. The V gene end was trimmed by 5 bases and the J gene end by 7 bases; junction bases not matched to a gene: 4. The V gene's germline CDR1 is SQVTM and CDR2 ANQGSEA. The chain's CDR3 is CSVPRDSEAFF. In DNA form, the CDR3 reads TGCAGCGTTCCTCGGGACAGTGAAGCTTTCTTT.

The CDR3 spells CASSSDRWEGEKLFF. In DNA form, the CDR3 reads TGTGCCAGCAGCTCTGACAGGTGGGAGGGTGAAAAACTGTTTTTT. The J gene is TRBJ1-4, the V gene TRBV7-9; possible D gene TRBD1, 6 bases. V was cut by 4 bases and J by 7 bases, with 16 bases left in between. Germline CDR1 is SEHNR and CDR2 is FQNEAQ (reference sequence). CDR3 size: 15 residues.

The chain carries TRBV3-1 (or the pseudogene TRBV3-2) and TRBJ2-2; 7 nucleotides agree with TRBD2. The CDR3 contains 16 residues. The V gene end was trimmed by 4 bases and the J gene end by 5 bases; junction bases not matched to a gene: 10. In germline, CDR1 is LGHDT, CDR2 YNNKEL (reference sequence). CDR3 region: CASSPTLAGGTGELFF. In nucleotides, the CDR3 is TGTGCCAGCAGCCCGACTTTAGCGGGTGGTACCGGGGAGCTGTTTTTT.